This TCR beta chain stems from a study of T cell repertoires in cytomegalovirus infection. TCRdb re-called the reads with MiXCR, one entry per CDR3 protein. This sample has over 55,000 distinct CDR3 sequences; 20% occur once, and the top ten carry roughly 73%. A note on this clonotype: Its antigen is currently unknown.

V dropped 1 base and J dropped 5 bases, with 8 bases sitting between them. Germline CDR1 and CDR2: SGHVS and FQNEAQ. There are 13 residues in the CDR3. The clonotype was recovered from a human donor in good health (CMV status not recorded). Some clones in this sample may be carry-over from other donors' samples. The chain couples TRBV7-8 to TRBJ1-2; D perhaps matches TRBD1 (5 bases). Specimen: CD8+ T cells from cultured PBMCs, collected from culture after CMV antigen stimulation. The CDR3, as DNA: TGTGCCAGCAGCTTAGAATCAGGGTATGGCTACACCTTC. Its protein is CASSLESGYGYTF.